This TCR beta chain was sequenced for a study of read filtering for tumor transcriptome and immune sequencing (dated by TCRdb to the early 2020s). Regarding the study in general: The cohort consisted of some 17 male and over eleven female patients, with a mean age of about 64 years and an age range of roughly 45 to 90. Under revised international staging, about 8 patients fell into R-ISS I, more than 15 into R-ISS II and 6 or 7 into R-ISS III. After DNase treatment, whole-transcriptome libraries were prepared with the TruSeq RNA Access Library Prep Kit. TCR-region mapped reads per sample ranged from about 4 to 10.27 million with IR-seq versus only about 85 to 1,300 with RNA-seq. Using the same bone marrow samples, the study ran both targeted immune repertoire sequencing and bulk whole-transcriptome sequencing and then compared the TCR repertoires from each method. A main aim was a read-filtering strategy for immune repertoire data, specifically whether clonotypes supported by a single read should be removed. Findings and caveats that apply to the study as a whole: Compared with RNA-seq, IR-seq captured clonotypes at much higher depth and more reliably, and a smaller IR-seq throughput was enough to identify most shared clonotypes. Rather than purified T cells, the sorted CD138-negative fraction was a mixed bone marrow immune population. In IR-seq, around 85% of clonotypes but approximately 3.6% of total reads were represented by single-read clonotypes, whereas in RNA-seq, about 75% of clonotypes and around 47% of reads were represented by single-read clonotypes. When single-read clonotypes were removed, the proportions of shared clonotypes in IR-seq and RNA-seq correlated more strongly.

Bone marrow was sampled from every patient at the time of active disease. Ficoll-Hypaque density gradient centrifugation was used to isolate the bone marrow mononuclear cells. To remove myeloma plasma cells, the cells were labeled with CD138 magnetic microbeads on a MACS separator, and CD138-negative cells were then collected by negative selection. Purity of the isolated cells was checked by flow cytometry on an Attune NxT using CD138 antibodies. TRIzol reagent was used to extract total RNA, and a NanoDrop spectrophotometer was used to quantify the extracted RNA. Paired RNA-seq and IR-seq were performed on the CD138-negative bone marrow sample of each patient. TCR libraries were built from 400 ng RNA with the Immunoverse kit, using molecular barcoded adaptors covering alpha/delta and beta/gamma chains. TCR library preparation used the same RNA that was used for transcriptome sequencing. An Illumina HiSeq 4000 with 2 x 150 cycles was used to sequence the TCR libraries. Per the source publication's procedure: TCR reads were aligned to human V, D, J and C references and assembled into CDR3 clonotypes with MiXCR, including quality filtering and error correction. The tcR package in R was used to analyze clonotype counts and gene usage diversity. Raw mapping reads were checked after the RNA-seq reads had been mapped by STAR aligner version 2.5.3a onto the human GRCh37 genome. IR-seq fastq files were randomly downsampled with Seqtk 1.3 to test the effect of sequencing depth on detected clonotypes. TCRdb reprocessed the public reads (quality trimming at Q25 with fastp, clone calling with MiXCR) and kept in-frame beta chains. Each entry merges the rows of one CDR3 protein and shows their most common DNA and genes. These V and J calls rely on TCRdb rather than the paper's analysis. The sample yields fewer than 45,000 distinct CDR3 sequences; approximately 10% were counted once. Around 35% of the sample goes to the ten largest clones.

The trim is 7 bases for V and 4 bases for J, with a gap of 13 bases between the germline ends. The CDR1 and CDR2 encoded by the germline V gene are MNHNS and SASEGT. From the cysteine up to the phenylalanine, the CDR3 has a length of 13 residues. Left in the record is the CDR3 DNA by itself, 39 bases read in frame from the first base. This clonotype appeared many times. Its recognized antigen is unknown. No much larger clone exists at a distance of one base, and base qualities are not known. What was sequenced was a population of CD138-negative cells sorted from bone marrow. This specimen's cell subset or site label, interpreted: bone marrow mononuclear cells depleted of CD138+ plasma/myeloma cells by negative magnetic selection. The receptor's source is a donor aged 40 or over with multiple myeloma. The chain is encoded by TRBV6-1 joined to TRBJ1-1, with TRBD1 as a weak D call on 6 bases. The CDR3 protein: CASTRGLGTEAFF. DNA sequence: TGTGCCAGCACCAGGGGTTTGGGCACTGAAGCTTTCTTT.